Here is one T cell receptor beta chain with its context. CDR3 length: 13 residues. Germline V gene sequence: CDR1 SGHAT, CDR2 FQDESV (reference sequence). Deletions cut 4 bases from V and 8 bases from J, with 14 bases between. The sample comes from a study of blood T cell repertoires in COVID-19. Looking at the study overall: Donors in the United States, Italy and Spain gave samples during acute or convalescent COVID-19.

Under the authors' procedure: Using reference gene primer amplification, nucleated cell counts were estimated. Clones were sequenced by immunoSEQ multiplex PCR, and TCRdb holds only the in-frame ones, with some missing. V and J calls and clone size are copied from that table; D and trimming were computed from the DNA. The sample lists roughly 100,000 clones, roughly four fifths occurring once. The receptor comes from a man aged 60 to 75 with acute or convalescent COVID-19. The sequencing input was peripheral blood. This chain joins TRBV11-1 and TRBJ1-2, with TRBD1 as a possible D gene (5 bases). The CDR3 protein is CASSSRVLGGYTF. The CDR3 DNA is TGTGCCAGCAGCTCCAGGGTTCTGGGGGGCTACACCTTC.